This TCR beta chain was sequenced during a study of T cell changes during pregnancy in multiple sclerosis. The CDR3 consists of 12 residues. Trimming at V came to 7 bases and at J to 5 bases, leaving 5 bases not matched to a gene. The germline V gene has CDR1 SQVTM and CDR2 ANQGSEA. Sequenced by immunoSEQ multiplex PCR; TCRdb stores in-frame clones only, minus some. The table records about 130,000 clones, roughly 97% of them present only once. Sequencing was performed on peripheral blood, taken after pregnancy. This TCR was recovered from a female donor with multiple sclerosis, enrolled in a pregnancy study. The genes are TRBV29-1 and TRBJ1-5; 7 nucleotides agree with TRBD1. This CDR3 reads CSARTGDQPQHF. DNA of the CDR3: TGCAGCGCTAGGACAGGCGATCAGCCCCAGCATTTT.